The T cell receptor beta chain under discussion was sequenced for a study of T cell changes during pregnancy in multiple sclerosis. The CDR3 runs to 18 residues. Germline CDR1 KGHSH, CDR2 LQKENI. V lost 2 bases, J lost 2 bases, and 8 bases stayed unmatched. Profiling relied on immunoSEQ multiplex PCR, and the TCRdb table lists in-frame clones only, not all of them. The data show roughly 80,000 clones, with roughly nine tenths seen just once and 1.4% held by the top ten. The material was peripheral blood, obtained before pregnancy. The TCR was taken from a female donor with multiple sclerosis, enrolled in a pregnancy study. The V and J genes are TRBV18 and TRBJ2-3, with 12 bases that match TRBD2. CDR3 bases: TGTGCCAGCTCACCAACGAGGGGGACTAGCGGGCTCACAGATACGCAGTATTTT. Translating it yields CASSPTRGTSGLTDTQYF.